The 10 T cell receptor beta chains listed next were all sequenced from one sample in a study of T cell responses to AZD1222 COVID-19 vaccine. Measured with immunoSEQ multiplex PCR; TCRdb has only the in-frame clones, and not every one. The profile covers 66,000 or so clones, with roughly 84% appearing a single time and roughly 17% taken by the ten largest. The sequencing here drew on peripheral blood, taken on day 0 of AZD1222 vaccination. These receptors originate from an adult in good health.

The chain links TRBV29-1 to TRBJ1-1; D call uncertain. Germline lookup yields CDR1 SQVTM and CDR2 ANQGSEA. V shed 6 bases and J shed 7 bases, with 15 bases lying between them. The CDR3 spans 12 residues. The CDR3 loop reads CSVRESIGEAFF. The CDR3 nucleotides read TGCAGCGTCCGAGAATCCATTGGTGAAGCTTTCTTT.

The chain recombines TRBV10-3 with TRBJ2-3; D is possibly TRBD2 (6 bases). Trimming pared 7 bases from V and 2 bases from J, leaving 13 bases between. There are 14 residues in the CDR3. Germline lookup yields CDR1 ENHRY and CDR2 SYGVKD. Here the CDR3 DNA reads TGTGCCATCAAAGGCCGGGGGAACACAGATACGCAGTATTTT. This encodes CAIKGRGNTDTQYF.

The chain links TRBV27 to TRBJ1-3; no clear D. Germline CDR1 is MNHEY and CDR2 is SMNVEV (reference sequence). This CDR3 region has 15 residues. The V gene lost 6 bases and the J gene lost 0 bases, with 12 bases spanning the gap. DNA of the CDR3: TGTGCCAGCAGCCGAAGGTGGGGCTCTGGAAACACCATATATTTT. Its protein product is CASSRRWGSGNTIYF.

J is TRBJ1-5 and V is TRBV6-1, with no clear D. Germline V lookup: CDR1 MNHNS, CDR2 SASEGT. The CDR3 spans 14 residues. Trimming stripped 1 base from V and 7 bases from J, with 11 bases between. The chain's CDR3 is CASSEGAPDQPQHF. The CDR3 nucleotides read TGTGCCAGCAGTGAAGGCGCCCCCGACCAGCCCCAGCATTTT.

The chain links TRBV27 to TRBJ2-5, with 9 bases fitting TRBD1. Looked up from germline, CDR1 is MNHEY and CDR2 is SMNVEV (reference sequence). The CDR3 is made up of 13 amino acids. After removal of 5 bases from V and 5 bases from J, the junction contained 3 bases not matched to a gene. The CDR3 here is CASSTGGAETQYF. The CDR3 nucleotides read TGTGCCAGCAGTACAGGGGGCGCGGAGACCCAGTACTTC.

This chain uses TRBV5-1 with TRBJ2-3; D gene unclear. CDR3 length: 15 residues. Germline V gene lookup returns CDR1 SGHRS and CDR2 YFSETQ. Trimming cost V 0 bases and J 0 bases, with 8 bases left between them. The CDR3 is CASSLAHLSTDTQYF. The CDR3 DNA reads TGCGCCAGCAGCTTGGCCCATCTTAGCACAGATACGCAGTATTTT.

The V gene is TRBV27, the J gene TRBJ2-1, with D unclear. V gave up 4 bases and J gave up 6 bases, with 19 bases separating them. The CDR3 loop spans 16 amino acids. Germline loops: CDR1 MNHEY, CDR2 SMNVEV (reference sequence). The CDR3 spells CASSSQTASVRNEQFF. CDR3 nucleotide sequence: TGTGCCAGCAGTTCCCAGACCGCCTCCGTACGCAATGAGCAGTTCTTC.

CDR3 loop: CASSLALEDQPQHF. The CDR3 DNA sequence: TGTGCCAGCAGCTTAGCGCTGGAGGATCAGCCCCAGCATTTT. The chain combines TRBV7-2 with TRBJ1-5, with D hard to call. CDR1 is SGHTA and CDR2 is FQGNSA in the germline V gene. This CDR3 region has 14 residues. V was cut by 0 bases and J by 5 bases, with 8 bases left in between.

The chain carries TRBV28 and TRBJ1-6, with D maybe TRBD1 (5 bases). Germline CDR1 is MDHEN and CDR2 is SYDVKM. This CDR3 region has 17 residues. With 2 bases removed from V and 9 bases from J, the gap between germline ends came to 20 bases. CDR3 region: CASSLIWTWTQASPLHF. Written as DNA, the CDR3 is TGTGCCAGCAGTTTAATATGGACGTGGACACAAGCTTCACCCCTCCACTTT.

The V gene is TRBV27, the J gene TRBJ2-3; 7 nucleotides line up with TRBD2. V was clipped by 6 bases and J by 5 bases; unmatched bases: 14. The CDR3 totals 16 residues. CDR1 is MNHEY and CDR2 is SMNVEV in the germline V gene (reference sequence). Here the CDR3 DNA reads TGTGCCAGCAGAGCCCTAGCGGTCGATCCTGGAGATACGCAGTATTTT. This translates into CASRALAVDPGDTQYF.